Listed below are T cell receptor beta chains from one sample, sequenced in a study of blood T cell repertoires in COVID-19. Only in-frame clones appear in the TCRdb table, and some are missing; sequencing was by immunoSEQ multiplex PCR. The table includes 300,000 to 400,000 clones, approximately 90% detected once. Input material: PBMCs or T cells enriched from blood (not recorded which). These receptors were collected from a young woman who had recovered from COVID-19. The CDR3 runs from the conserved cysteine through the conserved F or W. The order of the fields is J gene, V gene, D gene, clone size, CDR3 protein, CDR3 DNA. The D gene is left open where the match is weak. Part of the rows lack a size; the others show once, few, many or a class for expanded clones.

J: TRBJ1-3; V: TRBV5-1; D: -; size: -; CDR3: CASSLGGNSGNTIYF; DNA: TGCGCCAGCAGCTTGGGCGGGAACTCTGGAAACACCATATATTTT
J: TRBJ2-6; V: TRBV9; D: TRBD1; size: -; CDR3: CASSARQGSGANVLTF; DNA: TGTGCCAGCAGCGCAAGACAGGGCTCTGGGGCCAACGTCCTGACTTTC
J: TRBJ1-2; V: TRBV15; D: -; size: -; CDR3: CATSTQGWGYTF; DNA: TGTGCCACCAGCACACAGGGTTGGGGCTACACCTTC
J: TRBJ1-3; V: TRBV25-1; D: -; size: -; CDR3: CASSEYRAGGASGNTIYF; DNA: TGTGCCAGCAGTGAATATCGAGCTGGGGGGGCGAGTGGAAACACCATATATTTT
J: TRBJ2-3; V: TRBV7-9; D: TRBD2; size: -; CDR3: CASSAGTSGEDTQYF; DNA: TGTGCCAGCAGCGCCGGGACTAGCGGGGAAGATACGCAGTATTTT
J: TRBJ2-1; V: TRBV7-2; D: TRBD2; size: -; CDR3: CASSPMAGAYNEQFF; DNA: TGTGCCAGCAGCCCTATGGCGGGGGCCTACAATGAGCAGTTCTTC
J: TRBJ1-1; V: TRBV28; D: -; size: -; CDR3: CASTFGQLNTEAFF; DNA: TGTGCCAGCACTTTCGGACAGTTGAACACTGAAGCTTTCTTT
J: TRBJ1-5; V: TRBV19; D: -; size: few; CDR3: CASSLAASNQPQHF; DNA: TGTGCCAGTAGTTTGGCCGCAAGCAATCAGCCCCAGCATTTT
J: TRBJ1-6; V: TRBV28; D: -; size: -; CDR3: CASSLPLGTSSYNSPLHF; DNA: TGTGCCAGCAGTTTACCCTTGGGCACGAGCTCCTATAATTCACCCCTCCACTTT
J: TRBJ1-5; V: TRBV5-1; D: TRBD1; size: -; CDR3: CASSLGGQPNQPQHF; DNA: TGCGCCAGCAGCTTGGGGGGACAGCCAAATCAGCCCCAGCATTTT
J: TRBJ1-2; V: TRBV10-3; D: -; size: -; CDR3: CAISAGRDYTF; DNA: TGTGCCATCAGTGCAGGCAGGGACTACACCTTC
J: TRBJ2-6; V: TRBV9; D: -; size: few; CDR3: CASSPSSGANVLTF; DNA: TGTGCCAGCAGCCCTAGCTCTGGGGCCAACGTCCTGACTTTC
J: TRBJ1-2; V: TRBV19; D: -; size: once; CDR3: CASSIRRDYGYTF; DNA: TGTGCCAGTAGTATACGCAGGGACTATGGCTACACCTTC
J: TRBJ2-3; V: TRBV30; D: TRBD1; size: -; CDR3: CAWARDSSQGSTQYF; DNA: TGTGCCTGGGCCCGGGACAGCTCACAAGGGAGTACGCAGTATTTT
J: TRBJ2-7; V: TRBV11-2; D: -; size: -; CDR3: CASSLDSAYEQYF; DNA: TGTGCCAGCAGCTTAGATAGCGCCTACGAGCAGTACTTC
J: TRBJ1-6; V: TRBV6-5; D: TRBD1; size: -; CDR3: CASSPDRGRSPLHF; DNA: TGTGCCAGTTCTCCCGACAGGGGGAGGTCACCCCTCCACTTT
J: TRBJ2-5; V: TRBV7-9; D: TRBD1; size: -; CDR3: CASSSNDRGPETQYF; DNA: TGTGCCAGCAGCTCAAACGACAGGGGGCCAGAGACCCAGTACTTC
J: TRBJ1-1; V: TRBV18; D: -; size: -; CDR3: CASSPSLNTEAFF; DNA: TGTGCCAGCTCACCATCCTTGAACACTGAAGCTTTCTTT
J: TRBJ2-1; V: TRBV5-5; D: TRBD2; size: -; CDR3: CASSPFGSGGDYNEQFF; DNA: TGTGCCAGCAGCCCTTTTGGTAGCGGGGGGGATTACAATGAGCAGTTCTTC
J: TRBJ1-6; V: TRBV11-2; D: -; size: -; CDR3: CASSRLVDLYSPLHF; DNA: TGTGCCAGCAGCCGGTTGGTTGACTTGTATTCACCCCTCCACTTT
J: TRBJ2-5; V: TRBV3-1/TRBV3-2; D: TRBD2; size: -; CDR3: CASSQASGGPETQYF; DNA: TGTGCCAGCAGCCAAGCGAGCGGGGGCCCAGAGACCCAGTACTTC
J: TRBJ1-6; V: TRBV5-1; D: TRBD1; size: -; CDR3: CASSLTGQGNSPLHF; DNA: TGCGCCAGCAGCTTGACGGGACAGGGCAACTCACCCCTCCACTTT
J: TRBJ1-4; V: TRBV30; D: -; size: -; CDR3: CACPDGGTREKLFF; DNA: TGTGCCTGCCCAGATGGGGGGACGAGGGAAAAACTGTTTTTT
J: TRBJ1-1; V: TRBV7-8; D: -; size: -; CDR3: CASSLQFGAGTKIEAFF; DNA: TGTGCCAGCAGCTTACAGTTCGGGGCAGGGACTAAGATTGAAGCTTTCTTT
J: TRBJ2-2; V: TRBV7-6; D: -; size: -; CDR3: CASSLGGDTGELFF; DNA: TGTGCCAGCAGCCTAGGGGGGGACACCGGGGAGCTGTTTTTT
J: TRBJ1-5; V: TRBV4-3; D: -; size: -; CDR3: CASSQDVRVGQPQHF; DNA: TGCGCCAGCAGCCAAGATGTCAGGGTAGGTCAGCCCCAGCATTTT
J: TRBJ1-1; V: TRBV5-5; D: -; size: -; CDR3: CASSSLQGSRTMNTEAFF; DNA: TGTGCCAGCAGCTCTTTGCAGGGGTCACGGACCATGAACACTGAAGCTTTCTTT
J: TRBJ2-3; V: TRBV4-2; D: -; size: -; CDR3: CASSQDGTATDTQYF; DNA: TGTGCCAGCAGCCAAGACGGGACTGCTACAGATACGCAGTATTTT
J: TRBJ2-2; V: TRBV28; D: TRBD2; size: few; CDR3: CASRLRALAGANTGELFF; DNA: TGTGCCAGCAGGTTAAGGGCGCTAGCGGGGGCGAACACCGGGGAGCTGTTTTTT
J: TRBJ1-1; V: TRBV18; D: TRBD1; size: -; CDR3: CASSPWTSAVGQGAPNTEAFF; DNA: TGTGCCAGCTCACCATGGACATCTGCCGTGGGACAGGGGGCTCCTAACACTGAAGCTTTCTTT
J: TRBJ1-1; V: TRBV19; D: -; size: -; CDR3: CASSPDRGMGNTEAFF; DNA: TGTGCCAGTAGTCCGGACAGAGGGATGGGGAACACTGAAGCTTTCTTT
J: TRBJ1-1; V: TRBV10-3; D: -; size: -; CDR3: CAISDKGQGRYTEAFF; DNA: TGTGCCATCAGTGATAAAGGTCAGGGGCGGTACACTGAAGCTTTCTTT
J: TRBJ2-7; V: TRBV3-1/TRBV3-2; D: TRBD2; size: -; CDR3: CASSQATSGFPMSSYEQYF; DNA: TGTGCCAGCAGCCAGGCGACTAGCGGGTTTCCCATGAGCTCCTACGAGCAGTACTTC
J: TRBJ1-6; V: TRBV21-1; D: -; size: -; CDR3: CASSKENREQWGGNSPLHF; DNA: TGTGCCAGCAGCAAAGAGAACAGGGAGCAGTGGGGTGGTAATTCACCCCTCCACTTT
J: TRBJ1-3; V: TRBV7-2; D: -; size: -; CDR3: CASTTENSGNTIYF; DNA: TGTGCCAGCACGACGGAGAACTCTGGAAACACCATATATTTT
J: TRBJ1-1; V: TRBV27; D: TRBD1; size: -; CDR3: CATKTGANTEAFF; DNA: TGTGCCACCAAGACAGGGGCGAACACTGAAGCTTTCTTT
J: TRBJ1-5; V: TRBV6-2/TRBV6-3; D: -; size: few; CDR3: CASSPTHYSQPQHF; DNA: TGTGCCAGCAGTCCGACACATTATTCTCAGCCCCAGCATTTT
J: TRBJ1-2; V: TRBV5-6; D: TRBD1; size: -; CDR3: CASSKGTGGAGYGYTF; DNA: TGTGCCAGCAGCAAAGGGACAGGGGGCGCCGGGTATGGCTACACCTTC
J: TRBJ2-7; V: TRBV4-1; D: TRBD2; size: -; CDR3: CASSQDLPAGITYEQYF; DNA: TGCGCCAGCAGCCAAGATCTTCCAGCGGGGATAACCTACGAGCAGTACTTC
J: TRBJ1-1; V: TRBV3-1/TRBV3-2; D: TRBD1; size: few; CDR3: CASSQGVETGEAFF; DNA: TGTGCCAGCAGCCAAGGGGTAGAGACAGGGGAGGCTTTCTTT
J: TRBJ2-3; V: TRBV7-6; D: TRBD2; size: -; CDR3: CASSLLAGGPITDTQYF; DNA: TGTGCCAGCAGCTTACTAGCGGGGGGACCCATTACAGATACGCAGTATTTT
J: TRBJ1-6; V: TRBV29-1; D: TRBD1; size: -; CDR3: CSVGDRENNSPLHF; DNA: TGCAGCGTTGGGGACAGGGAGAACAATTCACCCCTCCACTTT
J: TRBJ2-7; V: TRBV6-5; D: -; size: -; CDR3: CASSFSTSYEQYF; DNA: TGTGCCAGCAGTTTCAGTACTAGCTACGAGCAGTACTTC
J: TRBJ2-7; V: TRBV5-6; D: -; size: -; CDR3: CASSLGPEQYF; DNA: TGTGCCAGCAGCTTGGGGCCCGAGCAGTACTTC
J: TRBJ2-1; V: TRBV5-6; D: -; size: -; CDR3: CASSLPAPSKRSYNEQFF; DNA: TGTGCCAGCAGCTTGCCCGCCCCATCCAAGCGGTCCTACAATGAGCAGTTCTTC